The 4 T cell receptor beta chains given below trace back to one sample, sequenced in a study of follicular helper T cells after annual influenza vaccination. Produced via immunoSEQ multiplex PCR; TCRdb's table is partial and in-frame only. The sample yields roughly 10,000 clones, approximately 79% seen once. Sequences were derived from CXCR5- memory CD4+ T cells sorted from blood, sampled 6 weeks after influenza vaccination. The receptors originated from an adult who received the influenza vaccine.

The gene calls are TRBV5-1 and TRBJ2-3, with 8 positions matching TRBD2. V gave up 2 bases and J gave up 6 bases; unmatched junction bases: 14. CDR1 and CDR2 from the germline V gene are SGHRS and YFSETQ. This CDR3 is built from 17 residues. CDR3 loop: CASSLSSARGAMDTQYF. CDR3 nucleotides: TGCGCCAGCAGCTTATCATCAGCGCGGGGGGCGATGGATACGCAGTATTTT. Filled out from reference TRBV5-1 and TRBJ2-3, the complete variable domain reads KAGVTQTPRYLIKTRGQQVTLSCSPISGHRSVSWYQQTPGQGLQFLFEYFSETQRNKGNFPGRFSGRQFSNSRSEMNVSTLELGDSALYLCASSLSSARGAMDTQYFGPGTRLTVL.

The chain uses TRBV6-5 and TRBJ2-7; 10 bases fit TRBD2. The CDR3 spans 15 residues. Germline V gene lookup returns CDR1 MNHEY and CDR2 SVGAGI. After removal of 6 bases from V and 3 bases from J, the junction contained 8 bases not matched to a gene. The CDR3 DNA is TGTGCCAGCAGAGCACTAGCGGGGCGCAACTACGAGCAGTACTTC. It codes for CASRALAGRNYEQYF.

This clone was counted once. This chain connects TRBV9 to TRBJ2-2; 15 nucleotides agree with TRBD2. Germline CDR1 and CDR2: SGDLS and YYNGEE. This CDR3 comprises 21 residues. J was trimmed by 2 bases and V by 4 bases; bases with no gene match: 15. The CDR3 sequence is CASSPRLRGTSGGRNTGELFF. The CDR3 DNA reads as TGTGCCAGCAGCCCGAGATTGAGAGGGACTAGCGGGGGGAGAAACACCGGGGAGCTGTTTTTT.

The chain recombines TRBV18 with TRBJ1-1, with TRBD1 matching 9 bases. The junction had 5 bases not matched to a gene; V was cut back by 0 bases and J by 0 bases. CDR1 and CDR2 from the germline V gene are KGHSH and LQKENI. This CDR3 is built from 17 residues. The CDR3 is CASSPPTGGRLNTEAFF. For the CDR3, the DNA is TGTGCCAGCTCACCACCGACAGGGGGGCGGTTGAACACTGAAGCTTTCTTT. Drawing the rest from reference TRBV18 and TRBJ1-1, the complete variable domain is NAGVMQNPRHLVRRRGQEARLRCSPMKGHSHVYWYRQLPEEGLKFMVYLQKENIIDESGMPKERFSAEFPKEGPSILRIQQVVRGDSAAYFCASSPPTGGRLNTEAFFGQGTRLTVV.